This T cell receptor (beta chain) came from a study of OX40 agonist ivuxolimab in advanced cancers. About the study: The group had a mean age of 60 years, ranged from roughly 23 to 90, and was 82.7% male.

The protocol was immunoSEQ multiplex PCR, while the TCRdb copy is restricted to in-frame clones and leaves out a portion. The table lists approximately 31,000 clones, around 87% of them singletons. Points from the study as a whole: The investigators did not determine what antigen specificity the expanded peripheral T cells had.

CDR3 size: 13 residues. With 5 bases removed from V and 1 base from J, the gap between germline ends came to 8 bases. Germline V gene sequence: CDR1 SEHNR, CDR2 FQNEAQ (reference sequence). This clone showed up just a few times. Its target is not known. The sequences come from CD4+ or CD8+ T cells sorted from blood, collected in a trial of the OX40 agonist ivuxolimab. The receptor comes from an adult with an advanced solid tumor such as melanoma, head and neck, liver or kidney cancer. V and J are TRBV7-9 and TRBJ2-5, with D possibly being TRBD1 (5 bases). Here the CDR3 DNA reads TGTGCCAGCAGCCCCCAGGGCCAAGAGACCCAGTACTTC. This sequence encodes CASSPQGQETQYF.